These 22 T cell receptor beta chains originate from one sample sequenced in a study of cytomegalovirus exposure and HLA in healthy donors. The PCR employed 60 Vbeta primers together with 13 Jbeta primers. Sequencing used immunoSEQ multiplex PCR; TCRdb keeps in-frame clones, though not all of them. The table records 150,000 to 200,000 clones, 65% to 90% of them present only once. The sample comprised PBMCs. All receptors derive from a man in his fifties in good health and CMV-seropositive.

The V and J genes are TRBV30 and TRBJ1-2, with unresolved D. Trimming cost V 4 bases and J 8 bases, with 11 bases left between them. The CDR3 sequence is 11 residues long. Germline V gene data show CDR1 as GTSNPN and CDR2 as SVGIG (reference sequence). CDR3 DNA: TGTGCCTGGATACAGAACTGGGGCTACACCTTC. Amino acids: CAWIQNWGYTF.

The J gene is TRBJ1-2, the V gene TRBV28; D may be TRBD1 (6 bases). The V end lost 5 bases, the J end lost 3 bases, and 16 bases lay between the germline ends. The CDR3 is 15 residues long. Germline V CDR1 and CDR2: MDHEN, SYDVKM. CDR3 in DNA: TGTGCCAGCAGTCCCCTCACAGGGAGAGACTATGGCTACACCTTC. As protein: CASSPLTGRDYGYTF.

This chain uses TRBV5-4 with TRBJ2-7; 7 bases are shared with TRBD1. The CDR3 runs 13 residues. Germline loops: CDR1 SGHNT, CDR2 YYREEE (reference sequence). With 1 base clipped from V and 4 bases from J, the junction kept 2 bases outside the gene matches. The CDR3 is CASSLRQGYEQYF. The DNA for the CDR3 is TGTGCCAGCAGCTTGCGACAGGGTTACGAGCAGTACTTC.

This chain uses TRBV29-1 with TRBJ2-3; 10 bases match TRBD1. V trimming: 5 bases; J trimming: 4 bases; junction bases outside the gene matches: 12. This CDR3 has 16 amino acids. Germline assignment: CDR1 SQVTM and CDR2 ANQGSEA. The CDR3 loop reads CSVKRVRGQGADTQYF. CDR3 sequence (DNA): TGCAGCGTTAAGCGCGTCCGAGGACAGGGGGCAGATACGCAGTATTTT.

This chain links TRBV19 with TRBJ1-5; D is unresolved. The CDR3 covers 13 residues. V shed 6 bases and J shed 2 bases, with 8 bases lying between them. Germline V gene data show CDR1 as LNHDA and CDR2 as SQIVND (reference sequence). Here the CDR3 reads CASRGRRNQPQHF. The CDR3 coding sequence is TGTGCCAGTAGGGGCCGACGCAATCAGCCCCAGCATTTT. The complete variable domain, with remaining parts taken from reference TRBV19 and TRBJ1-5, reads DGGITQSPKYLFRKEGQNVTLSCEQNLNHDAMYWYRQDPGQGLRLIYYSQIVNDFQKGDIAEGYSVSREKKESFPLTVTSAQKNPTAFYLCASRGRRNQPQHFGDGTRLSIL.

The chain is built from TRBV7-2 and TRBJ2-3; 12 bases align to TRBD2. The CDR3 spans 18 residues. V was pared by 5 bases and J by 2 bases, with 11 bases of the junction left unmatched. Germline V CDR1 and CDR2: SGHTA, FQGNSA. The CDR3 bases are TGTGCCAGCAGCGTGAGACTAGCGGGAGTCACTAACACAGATACGCAGTATTTT. It yields the protein CASSVRLAGVTNTDTQYF.

The chain's CDR3 is CASSASGTTNEKLFF. The CDR3 DNA sequence: TGCGCCAGCAGCGCTTCAGGGACAACTAATGAAAAACTGTTTTTT. The J gene is TRBJ1-4, the V gene TRBV5-1; D is possibly TRBD1 (5 bases). V lost 4 bases to trimming and J lost 0 bases, with 10 bases between them. CDR1 and CDR2 (germline): SGHRS, YFSETQ. The CDR3 totals 15 residues. The entire variable domain, with the rest obtained from reference TRBV5-1 and TRBJ1-4, is as follows: KAGVTQTPRYLIKTRGQQVTLSCSPISGHRSVSWYQQTPGQGLQFLFEYFSETQRNKGNFPGRFSGRQFSNSRSEMNVSTLELGDSALYLCASSASGTTNEKLFFGSGTQLSVL.

The chain is built from TRBV5-1 and TRBJ2-3, with D possibly TRBD2 on 5 matching bases. V gave up 1 base and J gave up 2 bases, with 11 bases separating them. CDR1 SGHRS and CDR2 YFSETQ come from the germline V gene. This CDR3 contains 15 residues. The CDR3 here is CASSLFEGLTDTQYF. CDR3 DNA sequence: TGCGCCAGCAGCTTGTTCGAGGGTCTCACAGATACGCAGTATTTT.

J is TRBJ1-1 and V is TRBV11-2, with D unclear. The germline CDR1 and CDR2 sequences are SGHAT and FQNNGV. Deletions cut 3 bases from V and 4 bases from J, with 9 bases between. The CDR3 length is 13 residues. The CDR3 region is CASSFQEGTEAFF. DNA for the CDR3: TGTGCCAGCAGCTTTCAGGAAGGCACTGAAGCTTTCTTT.

For this clone: The conserved closing phenylalanine or tryptophan is absent in this CDR3, likely reflecting a read error. The limits of the CDR3 on the DNA are not certain, so only TCRdb's listed CDR3 is given. V gene TRBV4-2 combines with J gene TRBJ1-1. The CDR3 is 14 amino acids long, termini counted. Per germline, CDR1 LGHNA and CDR2 YNFKEQ. CDR3 amino acids: CASSQDALRTEAFL.

This clone was seen just once. V usage is TRBV11-1 and J usage is TRBJ2-1; D perhaps matches TRBD2 (5 bases). This CDR3 comprises 15 residues. Trimming left V 3 bases short and J 5 bases short, with 14 bases between. In germline, CDR1 is SGHAT, CDR2 FQDESV (reference sequence). CDR3 protein: CASSLREILHNEQFF. The CDR3 bases are TGTGCCAGCAGCTTGAGGGAGATTCTTCACAATGAGCAGTTCTTC. The entire variable domain, with the rest obtained from reference TRBV11-1 and TRBJ2-1, is as follows: EAEVAQSPRYKITEKSQAVAFWCDPISGHATLYWYRQILGQGPELLVQFQDESVVDDSQLPKDRFSAERLKGVDSTLKIQPAELGDSAMYLCASSLREILHNEQFFGPGTRLTVL.

V and J are TRBV19 and TRBJ2-1, with a weak D call TRBD2 (6 bases). The CDR3 runs to 17 residues. Deletions cut 7 bases from V and 8 bases from J, with 27 bases between. Germline CDR1 LNHDA, CDR2 SQIVND (reference sequence). CDR3 amino acids: CASIPRAGTDYDDEQFF. The CDR3 bases are TGTGCCAGTATTCCCCGCGCCGGGACGGACTACGACGATGAGCAGTTCTTC.

This chain joins TRBV20-1 and TRBJ2-1, with 7 positions matching TRBD2. Trimming cost V 6 bases and J 11 bases; bases outside gene matches: 4. The CDR3 runs 10 residues. Per the germline V gene, CDR1 is DFQATT and CDR2 is SNEGSKA (reference sequence). The CDR3 DNA sequence: TGCAGTGCGGGAGGGGACCAGCAGTTCTTC. Translated, it gives CSAGGDQQFF.

Remarks on this clone: Mismatch with germline at one junction end may stem from a read error. The chain carries TRBV7-7 and TRBJ2-2; possible D gene TRBD2, 5 bases. CDR1 and CDR2 from the germline V gene are SSHAT and FNYEAQ (reference sequence). The CDR3 totals 16 residues. CDR3 in amino acids: CASSQSPTSTTGELFF. The CDR3 DNA is TGTGCTAGCAGCCAGAGCCCTACTAGTACCACCGGGGAGCTGTTTTTT.

In its sample, this clone was seen once. This chain connects TRBV19 to TRBJ1-1, with D hard to call. This CDR3 region has 14 residues. V lost 3 bases, J lost 1 base, and 9 bases lay in between. The V gene's germline CDR1 is LNHDA and CDR2 SQIVND (reference sequence). In DNA, the CDR3 is TGTGCCAGTAGTATTAGAGGGCCGAACACTGAAGCTTTCTTT. Translating gives CASSIRGPNTEAFF.

This sequence joins TRBV4-1 and TRBJ1-5; TRBD1 matches at 10 bases. The germline V gene encodes CDR1 MGHRA and CDR2 YSYEKL. This CDR3 is built from 15 residues. The V and J ends lost 6 bases and 4 bases, in that order; junction bases with no gene match: 6. The CDR3 DNA follows: TGCGCCAGCAGTCCCCGGGACAGGGGAAATCAGCCCCAGCATTTT. It translates to CASSPRDRGNQPQHF.

The CDR3 coding sequence is TGTGCCAGCAGCGTACGTGGACAGGGTGCTGGGGCCAACGTCCTGACTTTC. It translates to CASSVRGQGAGANVLTF. The chain is built from TRBV7-3 and TRBJ2-6; 8 bases match TRBD1. The CDR3 covers 17 residues. Losses at the gene ends were 5 bases for V and 2 bases for J; bases not matched to a gene: 8. Germline V lookup: CDR1 SGHTA, CDR2 FQGTGA.

V is TRBV6-5 and J is TRBJ2-3; D is perhaps TRBD1 (6 bases). This CDR3 spans 13 amino acids. The germline CDR1 and CDR2 sequences are MNHEY and SVGAGI. The V and J ends lost 5 bases and 5 bases respectively, with 11 bases between them. The chain's CDR3 is CASSILGGDTQYF. The DNA of the CDR3 is TGTGCCAGCAGTATACTAGGGGGAGATACGCAGTATTTT.

V and J are TRBV5-4 and TRBJ2-3; 7 bases line up with TRBD1. Germline CDR1 SGHNT, CDR2 YYREEE (reference sequence). J gave up 6 bases and V 3 bases, and 4 bases lay outside the gene matches. The CDR3 length is 13 residues. The chain's CDR3 is CASSWDRGDTQYF. As DNA, the CDR3 is TGTGCCAGCAGCTGGGACAGAGGGGATACGCAGTATTTT.

The V and J genes are TRBV11-2 and TRBJ2-1, with 8 nucleotides matching TRBD2. CDR1 and CDR2 (germline): SGHAT, FQNNGV. Trimming removed 5 bases from V and 2 bases from J; junction bases left unmatched: 5. This CDR3 has 15 residues. The CDR3 reads CASSRSGATYNEQFF. The DNA for the CDR3 is TGTGCCAGCAGCCGTAGCGGGGCAACCTACAATGAGCAGTTCTTC.

This clone has only a few counts. The chain employs TRBV5-4 and TRBJ2-7, with unresolved D. CDR1 SGHNT and CDR2 YYREEE come from the germline V gene (reference sequence). V gave up 1 base and J gave up 1 base, with 6 bases separating them. This CDR3 comprises 13 residues. The CDR3: CASSLRHSYEQYF. The DNA of the CDR3 is TGTGCCAGCAGCTTGAGACATTCCTACGAGCAGTACTTC.

This clone was observed a few times. The genes are TRBV6-5 and TRBJ2-1; the match to TRBD1 covers 7 bases. Losses at the gene ends were 5 bases for V and 2 bases for J; bases not matched to a gene: 6. CDR1 and CDR2 (germline): MNHEY, SVGAGI. This CDR3 region has 15 residues. CDR3 amino acids: CASSRQGGTYNEQFF. CDR3 nucleotide sequence: TGTGCCAGCAGTAGACAGGGTGGAACCTACAATGAGCAGTTCTTC.